These 32 T cell receptor beta chains were sequenced from one sample in a study of T-cell memory formation after mild COVID-19. MiXCR, applied by TCRdb to the 5' RACE reads, yields one record per CDR3 protein. The sample lists roughly 450,000 distinct CDR3 sequences; 18% were seen once. The sequenced sample consisted of PBMCs or a T cell subset sorted from them (not recorded which). The receptors shown here come from an adult woman who had mild COVID-19 (a few samples of this study predate the infection). Cell type and time point are not known.

As concerns this clonotype: The junction departs from the called germline gene at one end, perhaps through a read error. The chain combines TRBV24-1 with TRBJ2-7; the match to TRBD2 covers 8 bases. CDR3 length equals 9 residues. Per the germline V gene, CDR1 is KGHDR and CDR2 is SFDVKD. The CDR3 here is CATSGTSGF. CDR3 in DNA: TGTGCCACCAGTGGAACTAGCGGTTTC.

The sample holds a few counts of this clonotype. In DNA, the CDR3 is TGTGCCAGCAGGGCACAGGGGGATACGCAGTATTTT. Its protein is CASRAQGDTQYF. This sequence joins TRBV12-3 or TRBV12-4 and TRBJ2-3; TRBD1 agrees at 7 bases. The CDR3 runs 12 residues. With V trimmed by 6 bases and J by 6 bases, 3 bases remained unmatched.

This clonotype was observed a few times. The chain recombines TRBV7-2 with TRBJ2-2; 11 bases match TRBD2. Germline V gene sequence: CDR1 SGHTA, CDR2 FQGNSA. This CDR3 spans 19 amino acids. The J segment lost 7 bases and the V segment lost 1 base, leaving 14 bases of the junction unmatched. CDR3 nucleotide sequence: TGTGCCAGCAGCTTAGTCCTCCGGACTAGCGGGCGTGGGGGCGGGGAGCTGTTTTTT. Translation gives CASSLVLRTSGRGGGELFF.

The rearrangement links TRBV7-2 to TRBJ1-1, with D uncertain. The V gene's germline CDR1 is SGHTA and CDR2 FQGNSA. V was clipped by 5 bases and J by 1 base, with 8 bases between them. The CDR3 consists of 13 residues. The CDR3 loop reads CASSDPPNTEAFF. DNA of the CDR3: TGTGCCAGCAGCGACCCACCGAACACTGAAGCTTTCTTT.

The chain links TRBV7-2 to TRBJ2-7, with D possibly matching TRBD1 (5 bases). V lost 6 bases to trimming and J lost 2 bases, with 17 bases between them. The CDR3 covers 15 residues. CDR1 and CDR2 (germline): SGHTA, FQGNSA. The CDR3 bases are TGTGCCAGCAGTTTTCGAAGGGGTGAGGCCTACGAGCAGTACTTC. Residues: CASSFRRGEAYEQYF.

V usage is TRBV12-3 or TRBV12-4 and J usage is TRBJ1-1, with D unclear. This CDR3 is 16 amino acids long. The V end was cut by 8 bases, the J end by 1 base, with 20 bases between. Here the CDR3 reads CASVPRSRTSNTEAFF. CDR3 bases: TGTGCCAGCGTTCCCCGGAGTCGGACCTCGAACACTGAAGCTTTCTTT.

This clonotype was picked up a small number of times. The V gene is TRBV9, the J gene TRBJ2-1, with 12 bases lining up with TRBD2. Germline CDR1 SGDLS, CDR2 YYNGEE. This CDR3 comprises 17 residues. V trimming: 4 bases; J trimming: 12 bases; junction bases outside the gene matches: 17. The DNA for the CDR3 is TGTGCCAGCAGCACCCGCCCCACTTCTGGGACTAGCGGGCCGCAGTTCTTC. It codes for CASSTRPTSGTSGPQFF. The full variable domain, with the rest looked up from reference TRBV9 and TRBJ2-1, is DSGVTQTPKHLITATGQRVTLRCSPRSGDLSVYWYQQSLDQGLQFLIQYYNGEERAKGNILERFSAQQFPDLHSELNLSSLELGDSALYFCASSTRPTSGTSGPQFFGPGTRLTVL.

Written as DNA, the CDR3 is TGTGCCAGCAGGTCCAGGACTAGCGGGCTACACGAGCAGTACTTC. It specifies CASRSRTSGLHEQYF. V is TRBV6-5 and J is TRBJ2-7; 11 nucleotides match TRBD2. Germline CDR1 and CDR2: MNHEY and SVGAGI. This CDR3 spans 15 amino acids. V lost 6 bases, J lost 5 bases, and 9 bases stayed unmatched.

A few counts support this clonotype. This chain joins TRBV29-1 and TRBJ1-2, with 8 bases aligning to TRBD1. Per germline, CDR1 SQVTM and CDR2 ANQGSEA. The trim removed 5 bases at V and 8 bases at J, leaving 4 bases unmatched. CDR3 length equals 11 residues. Here the CDR3 reads CSVPDRDGYTF. The CDR3 DNA sequence: TGCAGCGTTCCGGACAGGGACGGCTACACCTTC.

The genes are TRBV27 and TRBJ1-1; no firm D call. The V gene's germline CDR1 is MNHEY and CDR2 SMNVEV (reference sequence). Trimming took off 2 bases at V and 5 bases at J, with 6 bases between the two ends. The CDR3 extends over 12 amino acids. The CDR3 region is CASSLSVTEAFF. The CDR3, as DNA: TGTGCCAGCAGTTTAAGTGTTACTGAAGCTTTCTTT.

The J gene is TRBJ2-7, the V gene TRBV9; D perhaps matches TRBD2 (6 bases). Germline loops: CDR1 SGDLS, CDR2 YYNGEE. The CDR3 consists of 14 residues. Trimming removed 0 bases from V and 5 bases from J, with 12 bases in between. The CDR3 DNA reads TGTGCCAGCAGCGTAGGGGACTCCCTCCACGAGCAGTACTTC. It specifies CASSVGDSLHEQYF.

The chain is built from TRBV29-1 and TRBJ1-1; 7 bases fit TRBD1. V lost 5 bases and J lost 3; bases outside the gene matches: 9. Germline lookup yields CDR1 SQVTM and CDR2 ANQGSEA. The CDR3 has 14 residues. CDR3 in amino acids: CSVILDRADTEAFF. The DNA of the CDR3 is TGCAGCGTTATCTTAGACAGGGCGGACACTGAAGCTTTCTTT.

The V gene is TRBV7-2, the J gene TRBJ1-2, with 9 bases matching TRBD1. The CDR3 contains 15 residues. V gave up 1 base and J gave up 7 bases; unmatched junction bases: 7. CDR1 SGHTA and CDR2 FQGNSA come from the germline V gene. CDR3 region: CASSLGARQGGGYTF. CDR3 DNA sequence: TGTGCCAGCAGCTTAGGGGCCCGACAGGGGGGTGGCTACACCTTC.

This sequence joins TRBV5-1 and TRBJ1-2, with 9 bases that match TRBD1. This CDR3 is 14 amino acids long. Unmatched junction bases numbered 5, after V lost 4 bases and J lost 4 bases. The germline V gene has CDR1 SGHRS and CDR2 YFSETQ. DNA of the CDR3: TGCGCCAGCAGCGTCGGACAGGGGCCCTATGGCTACACCTTC. This translates into CASSVGQGPYGYTF. The full variable domain, rest sourced from reference TRBV5-1 and TRBJ1-2, is KAGVTQTPRYLIKTRGQQVTLSCSPISGHRSVSWYQQTPGQGLQFLFEYFSETQRNKGNFPGRFSGRQFSNSRSEMNVSTLELGDSALYLCASSVGQGPYGYTFGSGTRLTVV.

This chain connects TRBV3-1 to TRBJ1-3; no clear D gene. The CDR3 loop spans 12 amino acids. Germline loops: CDR1 LGHDT, CDR2 YNNKEL (reference sequence). Trimming removed 2 bases at V and 5 bases at J, with 4 bases between. In DNA form, the CDR3 reads TGTGCCAGCAGCCAAATTCGAAACACCATATATTTT. Protein: CASSQIRNTIYF. The entire variable domain, with the rest obtained from reference TRBV3-1 and TRBJ1-3, is as follows: DTAVSQTPKYLVTQMGNDKSIKCEQNLGHDTMYWYKQDSKKFLKIMFSYNNKELIINETVPNRFSPKSPDKAHLNLHINSLELGDSAVYFCASSQIRNTIYFGEGSWLTVV.

The table lists this clonotype with many counts. V gene TRBV18 combines with J gene TRBJ1-1; possibly TRBD1 for D (6 bases). Trimming removed 3 bases at V and 1 base at J, with 15 bases between. Germline CDR1 KGHSH, CDR2 LQKENI. The CDR3 runs to 16 residues. The CDR3 bases are TGTGCCAGCTCACCCCTGGACAGACCATCGAACACTGAAGCTTTCTTT. This codes for CASSPLDRPSNTEAFF.

This clonotype was seen a handful of times. The chain recombines TRBV7-2 with TRBJ2-3; 12 nucleotides align to TRBD2. The CDR3 contains 19 residues. Germline CDR1 reads SGHTA; CDR2 reads FQGNSA. V shed 5 bases and J 1 base; nucleotides not matched to a gene: 13. CDR3 DNA: TGTGCCAGCAGCAAAAGAAGAAGACTAGCGGGAGTGGGCACAGATACGCAGTATTTT. The encoded protein is CASSKRRRLAGVGTDTQYF.

This clonotype was observed a few times. This chain joins TRBV7-9 and TRBJ2-7; TRBD2 matches 10 bases. CDR1 and CDR2 from the germline V gene are SEHNR and FQNEAQ (reference sequence). V was clipped by 6 bases and J by 2 bases; unmatched bases: 13. The CDR3 covers 17 residues. The CDR3: CASSPSGRASVAYEQYF. The DNA for the CDR3 is TGTGCCAGCAGTCCAAGCGGGAGGGCCTCCGTGGCCTACGAGCAGTACTTC.

This chain connects TRBV6-6 to TRBJ1-6; a possible D gene is TRBD1 (6 bases). This CDR3 has 14 residues. The germline V gene encodes CDR1 MNHNY and CDR2 SVGAGI (reference sequence). V gave up 8 bases and J gave up 8 bases, with 16 bases separating them. In nucleotides, the CDR3 is TGTGCCAGCCAAAACAGGGACCCTCATTCACCCCTCCACTTT. As protein: CASQNRDPHSPLHF.

This clonotype was seen a handful of times. CDR3 loop: CASSGRTGTNTEAFF. The CDR3 bases are TGTGCCAGCAGTGGACGAACAGGAACGAACACTGAAGCTTTCTTT. The V call is TRBV12-3 or TRBV12-4, the J call TRBJ1-1, with a possible D match to TRBD1 (5 bases). The CDR3 is 15 residues long. Trimming cost V 5 bases and J 1 base, with 14 bases left between them.

The chain carries TRBV12-3 or TRBV12-4 and TRBJ1-2; a weak D match, TRBD1 (6 bases). With 7 bases removed from V and 1 base from J, the gap between germline ends came to 19 bases. CDR3 length equals 16 residues. The CDR3 DNA is TGTGCCAGCATTAATGGACAGTCCTTTTTTAACTATGGCTACACCTTC. This gives the protein CASINGQSFFNYGYTF.

The chain uses TRBV5-6 and TRBJ2-3; 8 bases fit TRBD1. V shed 0 bases and J 4 bases; nucleotides not matched to a gene: 4. Germline CDR1 reads SGHDT; CDR2 reads YYEEEE. The CDR3 runs to 15 residues. The CDR3 spells CASSLGTGRSDTQYF. CDR3 DNA: TGTGCCAGCAGCTTGGGGACAGGGCGGTCAGATACGCAGTATTTT.

This clonotype was counted a few times. The chain employs TRBV27 and TRBJ1-1; 8 positions match TRBD1. Germline V gene sequence: CDR1 MNHEY, CDR2 SMNVEV (reference sequence). The CDR3 extends over 15 amino acids. Losses at the gene ends were 6 bases for V and 3 bases for J; bases not matched to a gene: 9. The chain's CDR3 is CASSRRTGGYTEAFF. The CDR3 DNA reads as TGTGCCAGCAGCCGCCGCACAGGGGGGTACACTGAAGCTTTCTTT.

This clonotype has more than one count but fewer than ten. J is TRBJ2-4 and V is TRBV2, with TRBD1 matching 8 bases. From germline, CDR1 is SNHLY and CDR2 FYNNEI. This CDR3 is 16 amino acids long. V was pared by 6 bases and J by 2 bases, with 9 bases of the junction left unmatched. This CDR3 reads CASSVRQGSSKNIQYF. The CDR3 DNA sequence: TGTGCCAGCAGCGTTAGACAGGGGTCTTCCAAAAACATTCAGTACTTC.

Of note for this clonotype: One base away lies a much larger clone, so this may be a sequencing read error. The chain couples TRBV9 to TRBJ2-7, with TRBD2 as a possible D gene (5 bases). With 5 bases removed from V and 5 bases from J, the gap between germline ends came to 14 bases. There are 13 residues in the CDR3. Germline V CDR1 and CDR2: SGDLS, YYNGEE. CDR3 nucleotide sequence: TGTGCCAGCAGAAAGGAGCAGACTAACGAGCAGTACTTC. It encodes CASRKEQTNEQYF.

Only a few counts were recorded for this clonotype. The V and J genes are TRBV4-1 and TRBJ2-7; TRBD2 matches 10 bases. The ends lost 4 bases at V and 0 bases at J; junction bases unmatched: 3. The CDR3 has 15 residues. Germline CDR1 MGHRA, CDR2 YSYEKL. CDR3 DNA: TGCGCCAGCAGCCCGGGACTAGCGTTCTCCTACGAGCAGTACTTC. The encoded protein is CASSPGLAFSYEQYF.

The chain joins TRBV7-9 to TRBJ1-2, with D possibly matching TRBD1 (6 bases). Germline-derived CDR1 and CDR2 are SEHNR and FQNEAQ (reference sequence). CDR3 length equals 15 residues. The V gene lost 4 bases and the J gene lost 5 bases, with 17 bases spanning the gap. DNA of the CDR3: TGTGCCAGCAGCTCCTTTCCCCAGGGGCTTTATGGCTACACCTTC. Residues: CASSSFPQGLYGYTF.

This clonotype occurred a few times. The chain combines TRBV4-2 with TRBJ2-7; D not certain. CDR1 and CDR2 (germline): LGHNA, YNFKEQ. This CDR3 spans 14 amino acids. The germline V and J ends were trimmed by 1 base and 4 bases, with 11 bases remaining between them. The CDR3 sequence: CASSQGASDYEQYF. The CDR3 DNA reads as TGTGCCAGCAGCCAAGGGGCTAGTGATTACGAGCAGTACTTC.

The chain combines TRBV10-3 with TRBJ1-1; D is unresolved. CDR3 length: 13 amino acids. Germline lookup yields CDR1 ENHRY and CDR2 SYGVKD. V was cut by 5 bases and J by 1 base, with 8 bases left in between. CDR3 coding DNA: TGTGCCATCAGTCGGGGTTCGAACACTGAAGCTTTCTTT. Its protein product is CAISRGSNTEAFF.

This clonotype was seen only a few times. The chain recombines TRBV12-3 or TRBV12-4 with TRBJ1-2, with D tentatively TRBD1 (5 bases). This CDR3 is 15 amino acids long. The germline V and J ends were trimmed by 1 base and 6 bases, with 15 bases remaining between them. The CDR3 reads CASSLGGQGSNGYTF. The CDR3 nucleotides read TGTGCCAGCAGTTTAGGTGGGCAGGGCTCCAATGGCTACACCTTC.

The chain couples TRBV20-1 to TRBJ2-5; unclear D gene. The CDR3 length is 15 residues. With 0 bases removed from V and 0 bases from J, the gap between germline ends came to 11 bases. Germline V lookup: CDR1 DFQATT, CDR2 SNEGSKA (reference sequence). Here the CDR3 DNA reads TGCAGTGCTAGAGACGATCATTTGTACCAAGAGACCCAGTACTTC. It yields the protein CSARDDHLYQETQYF.

V and J are TRBV5-1 and TRBJ2-7; TRBD1 might be the D (6 bases). Between the trimmed V and J ends, which lost 5 bases and 5 bases, there was a span of 29 bases. Germline V gene lookup returns CDR1 SGHRS and CDR2 YFSETQ. CDR3 size: 18 residues. This CDR3 reads CASSWGHGGQGKVHEQYF. In nucleotides, the CDR3 is TGCGCCAGCAGTTGGGGGCACGGCGGCCAGGGAAAGGTCCACGAGCAGTACTTC.